One and the same sample provided the 9 T cell receptor beta chains below, sequenced in a study of human T cells and chemical hapten exposure. The time point here: pre-sensitization, week 0. Treatment indicated: therapeutic diphenylcyclopropenone sensitization with weekly scalp DPC. TCRdb reanalysed the RACE reads using MiXCR and keeps one entry per CDR3 protein. Of some 400,000 distinct CDR3 sequences in the sample, roughly 4.6% were seen once. The sequencing here drew on whole blood, taken in connection with sensitization to the hapten diphenylcyclopropenone (DPC). All receptors derive from a woman between 45 and 65 years old with alopecia areata. Some clones in this sample may be carry-over from other donors' samples.

This clonotype has at least ten counts. The chain is built from TRBV20-1 and TRBJ2-2; 7 nucleotides match TRBD2. This CDR3 has 15 amino acids. The germline V gene encodes CDR1 DFQATT and CDR2 SNEGSKA (reference sequence). The V gene end was trimmed by 5 bases and the J gene end by 3 bases; junction bases not matched to a gene: 9. The CDR3, as DNA: TGCAGTGCTGTTCCGGGACTAAAGGACACCGGGGAGCTGTTTTTT. It specifies CSAVPGLKDTGELFF.

The rearrangement links TRBV5-4 to TRBJ1-1, with D possibly being TRBD1 (5 bases). CDR3 length equals 16 residues. Germline V lookup: CDR1 SGHNT, CDR2 YYREEE (reference sequence). Between the trimmed V and J ends, which lost 0 bases and 4 bases, there was a span of 16 bases. This chain's CDR3 is CASSLGDTGTTTEAFF. CDR3 nucleotide sequence: TGTGCCAGCAGCTTGGGAGACACCGGGACCACCACTGAAGCTTTCTTT.

This clonotype was recorded at least ten times. CDR3 coding DNA: TGTGCCACCCGACGACCTGGGTCAGATACGCAGTATTTT. Residues: CATRRPGSDTQYF. The chain combines TRBV28 with TRBJ2-3; D gene uncertain. V dropped 10 bases and J dropped 4 bases, with 15 bases sitting between them. The V gene's germline CDR1 is MDHEN and CDR2 SYDVKM. This CDR3 contains 13 residues.

This clonotype has a handful of counts. The rearrangement uses TRBV10-3 and TRBJ2-1, with D tentatively TRBD2 (6 bases). The CDR3 has 12 amino acids. Germline V gives CDR1 ENHRY, CDR2 SYGVKD. Trimming took off 5 bases at V and 9 bases at J, with 11 bases between the two ends. CDR3 nucleotides: TGTGCCATCAGTCCGGGGGTGTTTGAGCAGTTCTTC. Its protein is CAISPGVFEQFF.

The chain recombines TRBV28 with TRBJ1-2, with 12 bases matching TRBD1. V gave up 6 bases and J gave up 4 bases; unmatched junction bases: 6. The CDR3 covers 15 residues. Germline-derived CDR1 and CDR2 are MDHEN and SYDVKM. Here the CDR3 reads CASRAGTGGSYGYTF. CDR3 coding DNA: TGTGCCAGCAGGGCCGGGACAGGGGGCAGCTATGGCTACACCTTC.

In its sample, this clonotype was seen a few times. This chain links TRBV5-1 with TRBJ2-3; no definite D call. The CDR3 runs to 16 residues. Germline CDR1 is SGHRS and CDR2 is YFSETQ. V lost 1 base to trimming and J lost 0 bases, with 12 bases between them. The CDR3 DNA reads as TGCGCCAGCAGCTTGACGGCAGTCTCTAGCACAGATACGCAGTATTTT. Protein product: CASSLTAVSSTDTQYF.

The CDR3 sequence is CASLGGGWLSGANVLTF. CDR3 in DNA: TGTGCCAGCCTAGGGGGGGGTTGGCTCTCTGGGGCCAACGTCCTGACTTTC. The rearrangement joins TRBV28 to TRBJ2-6; weak D call: TRBD2 (7 bases). CDR1 and CDR2 (germline): MDHEN, SYDVKM. CDR3 length equals 17 residues. V lost 8 bases to trimming and J lost 0 bases, with 17 bases between them.

This clonotype was picked up many times. The genes are TRBV12-3 or TRBV12-4 and TRBJ2-1, with 9 bases matching TRBD2. After removal of 5 bases from V and 5 bases from J, the junction contained 7 bases not matched to a gene. There are 15 residues in the CDR3. In nucleotides, the CDR3 is TGTGCCAGCAGTACTGGGACTAGCAAAAACAATGAGCAGTTCTTC. Translating it yields CASSTGTSKNNEQFF.

The chain combines TRBV28 with TRBJ2-3; possibly TRBD2 for D (6 bases). This CDR3 comprises 14 residues. Trimming removed 3 bases from V and 1 base from J, with 8 bases in between. Germline CDR1 reads MDHEN; CDR2 reads SYDVKM. CDR3 region: CASSFPSGTDTQYF. CDR3 bases: TGTGCCAGCAGTTTTCCTAGCGGCACAGATACGCAGTATTTT.